The next 22 T cell receptor beta chains were all read from a single sample in a study of Ad26.COV2.S vaccination and SARS-CoV-2 variants. Some clones are missing from TCRdb's copy, which holds only in-frame ones; the method was immunoSEQ multiplex PCR. This table holds approximately 500,000 clones, around 88% found once. As to treatment: about 20 received Ad26.COV2.S at low or high dose, single or two shots; 5 received placebo; per-sample allocation not given. The investigators took samples on day 63 after the first vaccine or placebo injection. Sequenced material: peripheral blood, taken in a trial of Ad26.COV2.S vaccine versus placebo. The receptors shown here come from a person between 18 and 65 years old who received the Ad26.COV2.S COVID-19 vaccine or a placebo.

In its sample, this clone was seen once. The V call is TRBV20-1, the J call TRBJ2-5, with 10 bases fitting TRBD2. V gave up 3 bases and J gave up 5 bases; unmatched junction bases: 15. The CDR3 has 17 residues. Germline V CDR1 and CDR2: DFQATT, SNEGSKA (reference sequence). CDR3 in DNA: TGCAGTGCTAGTGGGGCGTGGTTAGCGGGAGGCACGGAGACCCAGTACTTC. It translates to CSASGAWLAGGTETQYF.

The DNA for the CDR3 is TGTGCCAGCAGTCCTGGGGACCTCCTCAGGGTTGAAGCTTTCTTT. Protein product: CASSPGDLLRVEAFF. The chain has TRBV28 and TRBJ1-1, with D possibly matching TRBD1 (5 bases). V was pared by 5 bases and J by 7 bases, with 20 bases between. The CDR3 consists of 15 residues. Germline V gene sequence: CDR1 MDHEN, CDR2 SYDVKM.

CDR3 nucleotides: TGTGCCAGCAGTTCCAGCGGGAGGGCCATCCCCCTCAAGCAGTACTTC. Encoded protein: CASSSSGRAIPLKQYF. The chain employs TRBV27 and TRBJ2-7; 10 nucleotides align to TRBD2. The J segment lost 8 bases and the V segment lost 4 bases, leaving 14 bases of the junction unmatched. The CDR3 consists of 16 residues. The germline gives CDR1 MNHEY, CDR2 SMNVEV (reference sequence).

A few counts support this clone. The V call is TRBV3-1 (or the pseudogene TRBV3-2), the J call TRBJ2-7; 7 nucleotides match TRBD2. The V gene's germline CDR1 is LGHDT and CDR2 YNNKEL (reference sequence). This CDR3 region has 14 residues. With V trimmed by 1 base and J by 2 bases, 2 bases remained unmatched. CDR3 sequence: CASSQASGPYEQYF. CDR3 DNA: TGTGCCAGCAGCCAAGCTAGCGGTCCCTACGAGCAGTACTTC.

The V call is TRBV18, the J call TRBJ2-6; D is possibly TRBD2 (6 bases). V was pared by 1 base and J by 0 bases, with 10 bases between. Germline V gene data show CDR1 as KGHSH and CDR2 as LQKENI. This CDR3 is built from 17 residues. CDR3 sequence reads: CASSPRGVSSGANVLTF. The CDR3 DNA follows: TGTGCCAGCTCACCACGGGGGGTGAGCTCTGGGGCCAACGTCCTGACTTTC.

The gene calls are TRBV19 and TRBJ2-1; 7 bases fit TRBD2. V lost 6 bases, J lost 1 base, and 6 bases stayed unmatched. This CDR3 region has 15 residues. Germline assignment: CDR1 LNHDA and CDR2 SQIVND (reference sequence). The CDR3 sequence: CASRDPSGSYNEQFF. CDR3 DNA: TGTGCCAGTAGGGACCCTAGCGGATCCTACAATGAGCAGTTCTTC. Variable domain in full (rest from reference TRBV19 and TRBJ2-1): DGGITQSPKYLFRKEGQNVTLSCEQNLNHDAMYWYRQDPGQGLRLIYYSQIVNDFQKGDIAEGYSVSREKKESFPLTVTSAQKNPTAFYLCASRDPSGSYNEQFFGPGTRLTVL.

V is TRBV30 and J is TRBJ2-1, with 10 bases aligning to TRBD2. The germline V gene has CDR1 GTSNPN and CDR2 SVGIG (reference sequence). CDR3 length: 16 amino acids. Unmatched junction bases numbered 11, after V lost 4 bases and J lost 5 bases. The DNA for the CDR3 is TGTGCCTGGACTCGGGTTAGCGGGAGGACGGACAATGAGCAGTTCTTC. As protein: CAWTRVSGRTDNEQFF.

This chain links TRBV6-2 or TRBV6-3 with TRBJ2-1, with unresolved D. Trimming took off 7 bases at V and 4 bases at J, with 14 bases between the two ends. Germline CDR1 and CDR2: MNHEY and SVGEGT. This CDR3 region has 14 residues. Written as DNA, the CDR3 is TGTGCCAGCACCCCAGCCAGAGGATACAATGAGCAGTTCTTC. Translated: CASTPARGYNEQFF.

This clone was seen a single time. This chain links TRBV30 with TRBJ1-1; D possibly corresponds to TRBD1 (6 bases). This CDR3 spans 15 amino acids. V was trimmed by 1 base and J by 1 base, leaving 13 bases between them. Germline V gene lookup returns CDR1 GTSNPN and CDR2 SVGIG (reference sequence). In nucleotides, the CDR3 is TGTGCCTGGAGTGACTTGGGGGGCGCGAACACTGAAGCTTTCTTT. It codes for CAWSDLGGANTEAFF.

J is TRBJ1-2 and V is TRBV6-6; D ambiguous. The CDR3 sequence is 17 residues long. V lost 5 bases and J lost 8, with 27 bases in between. CDR1 is MNHNY and CDR2 is SVGAGI in the germline V gene (reference sequence). In DNA form, the CDR3 reads TGTGCCAGCAGTCTAAGGGCCGACATGAGACCAGGAGGGGGCTACACCTTC. The encoded protein is CASSLRADMRPGGGYTF.

Concerning this clone: Other DNA variants within this sample encode the same CDR3. The chain joins TRBV11-2 to TRBJ2-7, with D possibly TRBD1 on 5 matching bases. The CDR3 length is 14 residues. Germline V gene lookup returns CDR1 SGHAT and CDR2 FQNNGV. Trimming cost V 1 base and J 1 base, with 8 bases left between them. DNA for the CDR3: TGTGCCAGCAGCTTAGGAACAGGTTCCTACGAGCAGTACTTC. It specifies CASSLGTGSYEQYF.

This clone was picked up one time. The gene calls are TRBV9 and TRBJ2-2; D tentatively reads TRBD1 or TRBD2 (5 bases each). The V and J ends lost 1 base and 2 bases respectively, with 9 bases between them. The CDR3 contains 15 residues. Per the germline V gene, CDR1 is SGDLS and CDR2 is YYNGEE. This CDR3 reads CASSVRGVNTGELFF. CDR3 DNA sequence: TGTGCCAGCAGCGTAAGAGGGGTTAACACCGGGGAGCTGTTTTTT.

V and J are TRBV19 and TRBJ2-1; 9 nucleotides match TRBD2. The CDR3 length is 16 residues. Germline-derived CDR1 and CDR2 are LNHDA and SQIVND (reference sequence). The V and J ends lost 6 bases and 0 bases, in that order; junction bases with no gene match: 6. The CDR3 DNA follows: TGTGCCAGTAGATCAGCGGGGGGAAGCTCCTACAATGAGCAGTTCTTC. It yields the protein CASRSAGGSSYNEQFF.

In nucleotides, the CDR3 is TGCGCCAGCTCCCCGGGGGGGGGACAGGGTTCCTACGAGCAGTACTTC. Its translation: CASSPGGGQGSYEQYF. The chain combines TRBV5-1 with TRBJ2-7; D possibly corresponds to TRBD1 (9 bases). V was shortened by 7 bases and J by 1 base, with 21 bases between the two germline ends. The length of the CDR3 is 16 residues. In germline, CDR1 is SGHRS, CDR2 YFSETQ.

V usage is TRBV5-1 and J usage is TRBJ2-3; D unclear. Germline CDR1 and CDR2: SGHRS and YFSETQ. The CDR3 has 13 residues. V was shortened by 3 bases and J by 3 bases, with 8 bases between the two germline ends. CDR3 in amino acids: CASSSLVTDTQYF. For the CDR3, the DNA is TGCGCCAGCAGCTCTTTGGTTACAGATACGCAGTATTTT.

V is TRBV28 and J is TRBJ1-1; no firm D call. The length of the CDR3 is 14 residues. Germline V gene lookup returns CDR1 MDHEN and CDR2 SYDVKM. Trimming stripped 1 base from V and 1 base from J, with 7 bases between. The chain's CDR3 is CASSLSGRNTEAFF. The CDR3, as DNA: TGTGCCAGCAGTTTATCCGGGCGGAACACTGAAGCTTTCTTT.

J is TRBJ1-4 and V is TRBV4-3; TRBD1 agrees at 8 bases. The germline CDR1 and CDR2 sequences are LGHNA and YSLEER. This CDR3 spans 16 amino acids. The J segment lost 2 bases and the V segment lost 2 bases, leaving 4 bases of the junction unmatched. CDR3 sequence (DNA): TGCGCCAGCAGCCAACAGGGGGCCTTTACTAATGAAAAACTGTTTTTT. The encoded protein is CASSQQGAFTNEKLFF.

V is TRBV5-1 and J is TRBJ2-2, with 8 bases aligning to TRBD1. The V segment lost 4 bases and the J segment 4 bases; nucleotides outside the gene matches: 9. This CDR3 spans 16 amino acids. The V gene's germline CDR1 is SGHRS and CDR2 YFSETQ. CDR3 in amino acids: CASSSQGARGTGELFF. The CDR3 DNA reads TGCGCCAGCAGCAGTCAGGGGGCGAGAGGCACCGGGGAGCTGTTTTTT.

This clone appeared a single time. V gene TRBV10-3 combines with J gene TRBJ2-7; unclear D gene. The germline CDR1 and CDR2 sequences are ENHRY and SYGVKD. V gave up 3 bases and J gave up 3 bases, with 6 bases separating them. The CDR3 sequence is 12 residues long. The CDR3 sequence: CAISDPLYEQYF. DNA for the CDR3: TGTGCCATCAGTGACCCCCTCTACGAGCAGTACTTC.

In this sample, this clone turned up once. The rearrangement uses TRBV7-9 and TRBJ2-2; 11 bases are shared with TRBD2. The CDR3 is 18 residues long. CDR1 and CDR2 (germline): SEHNR, FQNEAQ (reference sequence). Trimming removed 5 bases from V and 4 bases from J; junction bases left unmatched: 12. CDR3 amino acids: CASSPPALAGGVTGELFF. The CDR3 DNA sequence: TGTGCCAGCAGCCCCCCCGCGCTAGCGGGAGGAGTCACCGGGGAGCTGTTTTTT.

V and J are TRBV9 and TRBJ2-1, with a possible D match to TRBD1 (6 bases). Germline CDR1 SGDLS, CDR2 YYNGEE. The CDR3 covers 16 residues. Between the trimmed V and J ends, which lost 0 bases and 5 bases, there was a span of 15 bases. The CDR3 bases are TGTGCCAGCAGCGTAGCATCTGGGGGCGCACACAATGAGCAGTTCTTC. It specifies CASSVASGGAHNEQFF.

The chain combines TRBV3-1 (or the pseudogene TRBV3-2) with TRBJ1-2; D unclear. V was shortened by 2 bases and J by 5 bases, with 15 bases between the two germline ends. The CDR3 extends over 15 amino acids. The germline V gene has CDR1 LGHDT and CDR2 YNNKEL (reference sequence). The CDR3 bases are TGTGCCAGCAGCCAAACGATCGGGGTTGGGTATGGCTACACCTTC. Translation gives CASSQTIGVGYGYTF.